This record covers a single T cell receptor beta chain. Antigen specificity is unknown. The CDR3 runs 17 residues. V lost 3 bases and J 3 bases, leaving 18 bases between the germline ends. Germline V gene data show CDR1 as LNHDA and CDR2 as SQIVND (reference sequence). Here immunoSEQ multiplex PCR was the method, and the copy in TCRdb shows in-frame clones only, minus some. The top ten clones hold 0.35% to 0.45% of a sample with fewer than 2.5 million clones, approximately 93% of them seen once. These data are taken from a study of shared clonotypes between healthy human individuals. Study information: The plates for each donor numbered three CD4 naive, three CD4 memory, two CD8 naive and one CD8 memory.

Study results and caveats: Non-shared clonotypes were found to have lower generation probabilities than the clonotypes that were shared by all four of the sorted-subset donors. Some naive CD4 clonotypes, 4% to 6%, turned up in common across a few donors.

The origin of this receptor is a man aged 18 to 29 in good health. Some clones in this sample may be carry-over from other donors' samples. The sample was naive CD4+ T cells from PBMCs. Subset defined: CD45RA+ positively selected. The genes are TRBV19 and TRBJ2-1; the D gene is possibly TRBD2 (6 bases). Written as DNA, the CDR3 is TGTGCCAGTAGTATGGGTTATCGGGGGAGGCTCTACAATGAGCAGTTCTTC. Residues: CASSMGYRGRLYNEQFF.